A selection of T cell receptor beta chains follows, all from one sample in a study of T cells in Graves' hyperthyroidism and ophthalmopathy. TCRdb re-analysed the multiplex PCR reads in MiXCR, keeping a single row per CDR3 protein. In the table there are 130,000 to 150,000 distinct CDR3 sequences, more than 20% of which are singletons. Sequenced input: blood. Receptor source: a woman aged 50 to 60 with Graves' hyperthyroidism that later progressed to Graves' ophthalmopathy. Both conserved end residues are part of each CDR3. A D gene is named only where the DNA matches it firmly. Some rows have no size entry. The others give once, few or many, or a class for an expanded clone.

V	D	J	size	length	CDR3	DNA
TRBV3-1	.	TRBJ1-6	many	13	CASSPTDNSPLHF	TGTGCCAGCAGCCCGACGGATAATTCACCCCTCCACTTT
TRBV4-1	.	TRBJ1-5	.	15	CASSQDLGQGQPQHF	TGCGCCAGCAGCCAAGATCTGGGGCAGGGTCAGCCCCAGCATTTT
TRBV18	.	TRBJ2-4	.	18	CASSPPTAGSFAKNIQYF	TGTGCCAGCTCACCACCGACGGCAGGGTCCTTCGCCAAAAACATTCAGTACTTC
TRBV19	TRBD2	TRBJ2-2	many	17	CASSSPGLAGSAGELFF	TGTGCCAGTAGTTCACCGGGACTAGCGGGATCAGCCGGGGAGCTGTTTTTT
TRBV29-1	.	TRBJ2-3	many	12	CSVGSGTDTQYF	TGCAGCGTTGGGAGTGGAACAGATACGCAGTATTTT
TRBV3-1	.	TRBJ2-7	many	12	CASSRLGDEQYF	TGTGCCAGCAGCCGCCTCGGGGACGAGCAGTACTTC
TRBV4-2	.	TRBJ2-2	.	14	CASSQDRNTGELFF	TGTGCCAGCAGCCAGGACAGGAACACCGGGGAGCTGTTTTTT
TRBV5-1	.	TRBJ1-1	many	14	CASSPGTTNTEAFF	TGCGCCAGCAGTCCAGGGACAACTAACACTGAAGCTTTCTTT
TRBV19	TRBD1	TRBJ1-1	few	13	CASSILGQVGAFF	TGTGCCAGTAGTATTCTCGGACAGGTTGGAGCTTTCTTT
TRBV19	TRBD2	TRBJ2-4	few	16	CASNQEAGVGGNIQYF	TGTGCCAGTAACCAAGAAGCGGGAGTTGGAGGAAACATTCAGTACTTC
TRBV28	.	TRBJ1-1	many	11	CATGRNTEAFF	TGTGCCACTGGGAGGAACACTGAAGCTTTCTTT
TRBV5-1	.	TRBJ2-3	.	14	CASGRSSSTDTQYF	TGCGCCAGCGGGAGATCCTCCAGCACAGATACGCAGTATTTT
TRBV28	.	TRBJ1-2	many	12	CASSFGGIGYTF	TGTGCCAGCAGTTTCGGGGGGATCGGCTACACCTTC
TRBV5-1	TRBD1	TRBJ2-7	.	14	CASSDRGGVYEQYF	TGCGCCAGCAGCGACAGGGGAGGTGTGTACGAGCAGTACTTC
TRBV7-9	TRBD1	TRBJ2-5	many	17	CASSRRDRGKGRETQYF	TGTGCCAGCAGCCGTCGGGACAGGGGGAAAGGTCGGGAGACCCAGTACTTC
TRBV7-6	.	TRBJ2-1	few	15	CASSSRLPPYNEQFF	TGTGCCAGCAGCTCTCGACTACCCCCCTACAATGAGCAGTTCTTC
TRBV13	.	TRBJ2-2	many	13	CASSPGLTGELFF	TGTGCCAGCAGCCCCGGGCTCACCGGGGAGCTGTTTTTT
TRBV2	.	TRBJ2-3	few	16	CASSVSTSPRGDTQYF	TGTGCCAGCAGTGTATCGACTAGCCCAAGGGGGGATACGCAGTATTTT
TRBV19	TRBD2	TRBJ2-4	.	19	CASSIGVAGDRLAKNIQYF	TGTGCCAGTAGTATTGGAGTAGCGGGAGACCGCCTAGCCAAAAACATTCAGTACTTC
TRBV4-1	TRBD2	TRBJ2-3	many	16	CASRQDRDYFTDTQYF	TGCGCCAGCAGACAAGACCGGGACTACTTCACAGATACGCAGTATTTT
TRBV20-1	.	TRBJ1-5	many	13	CSASRDNNQPQHF	TGCAGTGCGTCTAGGGACAACAATCAGCCCCAGCATTTT
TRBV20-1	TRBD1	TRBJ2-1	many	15	CSARKGQGAYNEQFF	TGCAGTGCTAGGAAGGGACAGGGGGCGTACAATGAGCAGTTCTTC
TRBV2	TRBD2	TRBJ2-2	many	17	CATRANLAGRNTGELFF	TGTGCCACTCGAGCCAACCTAGCGGGAAGAAACACCGGGGAGCTGTTTTTT
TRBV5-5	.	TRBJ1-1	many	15	CASSLSVGLNTEAFF	TGTGCCAGCAGCTTGTCAGTCGGTTTGAACACTGAAGCTTTCTTT
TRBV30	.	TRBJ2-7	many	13	CAWSGVRGHEQYF	TGTGCCTGGAGCGGGGTCCGGGGGCACGAGCAGTACTTC
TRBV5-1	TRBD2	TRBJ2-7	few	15	CASSLEPSGSYEQYF	TGCGCCAGCAGCTTGGAGCCTAGCGGCTCCTACGAGCAGTACTTC
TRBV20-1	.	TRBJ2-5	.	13	CSARRRGQETQYF	TGCAGTGCTAGGCGTCGGGGGCAGGAGACCCAGTACTTC
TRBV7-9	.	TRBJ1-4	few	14	CASSFATGFEKLFF	TGTGCCAGCAGCTTTGCCACTGGCTTCGAAAAACTGTTTTTT
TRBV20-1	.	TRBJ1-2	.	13	CSAGPGTVYGYTF	TGCAGTGCTGGCCCCGGGACGGTCTATGGCTACACCTTC
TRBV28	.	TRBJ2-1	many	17	CASSLLWRQSSYNEQFF	TGTGCCAGCAGCCTTCTTTGGAGGCAGAGCTCCTACAATGAGCAGTTCTTC
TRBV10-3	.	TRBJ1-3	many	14	CAISGQFSGNTIYF	TGTGCCATCAGTGGACAGTTCTCTGGAAACACCATATATTTT
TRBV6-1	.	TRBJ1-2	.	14	CASRRSGRNYGYTF	TGTGCCAGCCGTCGGAGCGGGCGGAACTATGGCTACACCTTC
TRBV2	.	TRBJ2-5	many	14	CASSEDRSGETQYF	TGTGCCAGCAGTGAAGACAGGAGTGGGGAGACCCAGTACTTC
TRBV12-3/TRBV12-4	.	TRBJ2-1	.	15	CASSLLAPPYNEQFF	TGTGCCAGCAGTTTGTTGGCGCCTCCCTACAATGAGCAGTTCTTC
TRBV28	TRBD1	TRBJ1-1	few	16	CASSLVGQGGNTEAFF	TGTGCCAGCAGTTTGGTCGGACAGGGGGGGAACACTGAAGCTTTCTTT
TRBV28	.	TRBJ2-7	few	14	CASSRSTIYLEQYF	TGTGCCAGCAGTAGGTCAACCATCTATCTCGAGCAGTACTTC
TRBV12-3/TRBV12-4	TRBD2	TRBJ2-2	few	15	CASSWAGGRTGELFF	TGTGCCAGCAGTTGGGCGGGAGGGCGAACCGGGGAGCTGTTTTTT
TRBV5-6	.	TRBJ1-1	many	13	CASSLGRRPEAFF	TGTGCCAGCAGCCTAGGACGGCGGCCTGAAGCTTTCTTT
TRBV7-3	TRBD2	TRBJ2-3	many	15	CASSLTSSGSDTQYF	TGTGCCAGCAGCTTAACGTCGAGCGGGAGCGATACGCAGTATTTT
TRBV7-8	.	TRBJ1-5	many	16	CASSLAPKGTNQPQHF	TGTGCCAGCAGCTTAGCGCCGAAGGGGACAAATCAGCCCCAGCATTTT
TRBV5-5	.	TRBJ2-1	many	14	CASSLGESYNEQFF	TGTGCCAGCAGCTTGGGGGAGTCCTACAATGAGCAGTTCTTC
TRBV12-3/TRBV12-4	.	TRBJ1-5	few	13	CASSDMGSHPQHF	TGTGCCAGCAGTGACATGGGATCTCACCCCCAGCATTTT
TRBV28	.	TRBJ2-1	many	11	CASSLTMRQFF	TGTGCCAGCAGTCTGACAATGAGACAGTTCTTC
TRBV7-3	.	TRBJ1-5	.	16	CASTPPGLRSNQPQHF	TGTGCCAGCACCCCACCCGGTCTTCGTAGCAATCAGCCCCAGCATTTT
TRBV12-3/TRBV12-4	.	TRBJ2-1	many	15	CASSFIGTSHNEQFF	TGTGCCAGCAGTTTTATCGGGACCTCTCACAATGAGCAGTTCTTC